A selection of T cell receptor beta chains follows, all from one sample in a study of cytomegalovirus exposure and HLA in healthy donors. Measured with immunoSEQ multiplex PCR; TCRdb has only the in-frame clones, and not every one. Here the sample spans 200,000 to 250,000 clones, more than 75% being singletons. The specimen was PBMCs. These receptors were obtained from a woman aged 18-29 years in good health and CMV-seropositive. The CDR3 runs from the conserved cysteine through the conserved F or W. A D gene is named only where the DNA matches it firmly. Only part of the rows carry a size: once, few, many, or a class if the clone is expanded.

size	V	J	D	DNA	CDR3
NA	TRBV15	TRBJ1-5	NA	TGTGCCACCAGCAGAGGGGGCGGATACAAACAGCCCCAGCATTTT	CATSRGGGYKQPQHF
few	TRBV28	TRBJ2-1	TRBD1	TGTGCCAGCAGCAAACTAGGGACAGGGCAGAACTACAATGAGCAGTTCTTC	CASSKLGTGQNYNEQFF
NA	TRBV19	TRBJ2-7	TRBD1	TGTGCCAGTGGACAGGAGGCCTACGAGCAGTACTTC	CASGQEAYEQYF
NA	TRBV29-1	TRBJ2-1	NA	TGCAGCGTTGGTAGTACAGACAGTCTATACAATGAGCAGTTCTTC	CSVGSTDSLYNEQFF
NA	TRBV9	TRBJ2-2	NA	TGTGCCAGCAGCGTAGTAGCAGCAGGGCGGACCGGGGAGCTGTTTTTT	CASSVVAAGRTGELFF
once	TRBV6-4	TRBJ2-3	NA	TGTGCCAGCAGTGATGGGCGGGGTGGTGCAGATACGCAGTATTTT	CASSDGRGGADTQYF
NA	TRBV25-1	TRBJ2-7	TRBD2	TGTGCCAGCGAGGGACGACTAGCGGGAGGGAGGCAGTACTTC	CASEGRLAGGRQYF
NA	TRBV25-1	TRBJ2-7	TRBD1	TGTGCCAGCAGCCTGACAGGGGGGGGGACTTACGAGCAGTACTTC	CASSLTGGGTYEQYF
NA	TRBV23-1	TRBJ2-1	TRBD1	TGCGCCAGCAGTCTACAGGGGATTTACAATGAGCAGTTCTTC	CASSLQGIYNEQFF
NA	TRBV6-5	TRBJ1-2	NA	TGTGCCAGCAGTTACTCGAAGGGGGTAGGCTACACCTTC	CASSYSKGVGYTF
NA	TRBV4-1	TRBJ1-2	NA	TGCGCCAGCAGCCCCCGAGAGGGTGTTGGTGCCTATGGCTACACCTTC	CASSPREGVGAYGYTF
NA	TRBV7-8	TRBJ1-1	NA	TGTGCCAGCAGCTTAACCCGGGACTCTCGGCAAGCTTTCTTT	CASSLTRDSRQAFF
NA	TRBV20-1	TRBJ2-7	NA	TGCAGTGCTAGAACAGCCTACGAGCAGTACTTC	CSARTAYEQYF